This TCR beta chain is from a study of T cells in Graves' hyperthyroidism and ophthalmopathy. Turning to the study itself: Peripheral blood was secured at the point of initial diagnosis, before any treatment.

CDR1 is LNHDA and CDR2 is SQIVND in the germline V gene (reference sequence). Losses at the gene ends were 10 bases for V and 4 bases for J; bases not matched to a gene: 7. The CDR3 runs to 14 residues. Template material for amplifying TCR beta CDR3 regions consisted of RNA transcripts. In the first-round RT-PCR of the TCR CDR3, the HTBI primer set was used. A single record per CDR3 protein comes from TCRdb applying MiXCR to the multiplex PCR reads. Of about 620,000 distinct CDR3 sequences listed, 15% to 20% were seen once; the top ten hold about 3.8%. Patients were excluded for uncontrolled infection, other autoimmune disease, pregnancy or lactation. General observations from the study: Median prediction lead before ophthalmopathy onset was about 6.5 months with the model.

On this clonotype itself: Antigen unknown.

The sequenced material came from blood. The chain combines TRBV19 with TRBJ1-3, with 10 bases matching TRBD1. This clonotype was obtained from a woman aged 25 to 39 with Graves' hyperthyroidism. CDR3 bases: TGTGCCACCCTTGACAGGGGGCAAGGAAACACCATATATTTT. Translated, it gives CATLDRGQGNTIYF.